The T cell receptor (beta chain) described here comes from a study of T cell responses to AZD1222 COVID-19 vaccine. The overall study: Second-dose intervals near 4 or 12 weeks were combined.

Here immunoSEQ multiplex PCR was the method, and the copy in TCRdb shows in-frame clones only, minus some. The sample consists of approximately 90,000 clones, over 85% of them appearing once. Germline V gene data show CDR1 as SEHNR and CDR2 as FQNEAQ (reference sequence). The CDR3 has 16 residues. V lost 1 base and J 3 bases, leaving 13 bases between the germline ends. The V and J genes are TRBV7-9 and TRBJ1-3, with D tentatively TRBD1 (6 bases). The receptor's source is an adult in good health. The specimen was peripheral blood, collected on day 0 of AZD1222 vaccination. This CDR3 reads CASSLGGGTGGNTIYF. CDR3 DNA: TGTGCCAGCAGCTTAGGGGGGGGCACAGGTGGAAACACCATATATTTT.